This T cell receptor beta chain originates from a study of technical replicates of blood from several donors. Some clones are missing from TCRdb's copy, which holds only in-frame ones; the method was immunoSEQ multiplex PCR. Altogether 55,000 to 80,000 clones are present, 98% being singletons, with the ten largest covering over 0.15%. Looked up from germline, CDR1 is LNHNV and CDR2 is YYDKDF (reference sequence). CDR3 length equals 16 residues. V gave up 0 bases and J gave up 4 bases, with 13 bases separating them. Sequenced sample: T cells isolated from PBMCs. The receptor was isolated from a human donor in good health. J is TRBJ2-1 and V is TRBV15; D is possibly TRBD2 (5 bases). The CDR3 DNA reads as TGTGCCACCAGCAGAGAAAAGGAGCGGACTTACAATGAGCAGTTCTTC. Residues: CATSREKERTYNEQFF.